This TCR beta chain was observed in a study of beta chain features in type 1 diabetes. Turning to the study itself: The study examined 90 million to 130 million sorted cells across all samples.

General study findings and limits: Cells with high TCR expression could be over-represented by cDNA sequencing. Among patients with Type 1 diabetes, TCRB CDR3s were moderately but significantly shorter in every one of the four CD4+ subsets. Junctions at VDJ sites from type 1 diabetes patients had fewer insertions and more deletions.

Purities over 98% were achieved in all sorted populations. Concerning this clone: Its cognate antigen is unknown.

TCRB transcripts that were expressed got sequenced, as all of the isolated RNA had been reverse transcribed. The data were produced by immunoSEQ multiplex PCR, yet TCRdb's version contains in-frame clones alone and is incomplete. The sample contains 150,000 to 180,000 clones, over 9% of which appear only once. What was sequenced was central memory CD4+ T cells from blood. This TCR came from a man younger than 45 with type 1 diabetes.

The CDR3 sequence is CATSRDIAGADYGYTF. CDR3 DNA sequence: TGTGCCACCAGCAGAGATATTGCGGGGGCCGACTATGGCTACACCTTC. The chain is built from TRBV15 and TRBJ1-2, with TRBD1 as a possible D gene (6 bases). This CDR3 contains 16 residues. The ends were cut back, 0 bases at V and 3 bases at J, with 14 bases in the middle. Germline CDR1 and CDR2: LNHNV and YYDKDF (reference sequence).